These T cell receptor beta chains were read from a single sample in a study of early T cells in non-severe SARS-CoV-2 infection. TCRdb re-derived calls from the 5' RACE reads in MiXCR, one entry per CDR3 protein. The sample lists more than 40,000 distinct CDR3 sequences, roughly 5% seen once, with approximately 5.6% in the top ten. The specimen was whole blood, collected at baseline. These receptors all come from an adult who was a healthcare worker with PCR-confirmed SARS-CoV-2 infection or an uninfected control (not recorded which). The CDR3 runs from the conserved cysteine through the conserved F or W. Fields, in order: clone size, V gene, J gene, D gene, CDR3 DNA, CDR3 protein. D genes are given only for firm matches. The size entry is marked missing in some rows and otherwise reads once, few, many or a size class.

many	TRBV25-1	TRBJ2-1	TRBD2	TGTGCCAGCAGTCCACTAGCGGGAGTCGGAGATGAGCAGTTCTTC	CASSPLAGVGDEQFF
-	TRBV5-1	TRBJ2-3	-	TGCGCCAGCAGCTTGGCGGCAGGGCGGCGAGATACGCAGTATTTT	CASSLAAGRRDTQYF
many	TRBV4-2	TRBJ2-7	-	TGTGCCAGCAGCCAAGACTACGAGCAGTACTTC	CASSQDYEQYF
many	TRBV29-1	TRBJ2-5	TRBD2	TGCAGCGTTAACGGACTAGCGGGATCAGAGACCCAGTACTTC	CSVNGLAGSETQYF
-	TRBV10-2	TRBJ2-1	-	TGCGCCAGCAGAGCTACCGCCGGTGGTGAGCAGTTCTTC	CASRATAGGEQFF
-	TRBV27	TRBJ2-2	-	TGTGCCAGCCACAGGGATTCTTCGTCTCTGAACACCGGGGAGCTGTTTTTT	CASHRDSSSLNTGELFF
many	TRBV5-1	TRBJ1-2	-	TGCGCCAGCAGCTTGAGGTTAGAGGGAGATGGCTACACCTTC	CASSLRLEGDGYTF
many	TRBV7-8	TRBJ2-1	-	TGTGCCAGCACCTTATTGACCCGGGACACCGACAATGAGCAGTTCTTC	CASTLLTRDTDNEQFF
-	TRBV7-3	TRBJ2-3	TRBD2	TGTGCCAGCAGCCTCATTCGACTAGCAAATACGCAGTATTTT	CASSLIRLANTQYF
many	TRBV20-1	TRBJ2-7	-	TGCAGTGCTAGTCAGGGGCACGAGCAGTACTTC	CSASQGHEQYF
many	TRBV27	TRBJ2-3	TRBD2	TGTGCCAGCAGTTTAAGGGGACTAGCAGGAGATACGCAGTATTTT	CASSLRGLAGDTQYF
many	TRBV19	TRBJ2-3	TRBD1	TGTGCCAGTAAGCAGACAGGGGAGGCAGATACGCAGTATTTT	CASKQTGEADTQYF
many	TRBV20-1	TRBJ1-1	TRBD1	TGCAGTGCCCCGGGACAGGGAGGTGCAGCTTTCTTT	CSAPGQGGAAFF
few	TRBV5-1	TRBJ2-1	-	TGCGCCAGCAGCTTGGAACTCCGGGACGGAAAAAATGAGCAGTTCTTC	CASSLELRDGKNEQFF
many	TRBV7-2	TRBJ2-1	TRBD1	TGTGCCAGCAGTCAAAGACAGGGACGCAATGAGCAGTTCTTC	CASSQRQGRNEQFF
few	TRBV20-1	TRBJ1-3	TRBD1	TGCAGTGCTGAGGACAGGGGAGCTGGAAACACCATATATTTT	CSAEDRGAGNTIYF
-	TRBV7-2	TRBJ2-3	TRBD1	TGTGCCAGCAGCCCAAACCCTGGGACAGGGGTAGATACGCAGTATTTT	CASSPNPGTGVDTQYF
-	TRBV5-4	TRBJ2-7	TRBD1	TGTGCCAGCAGCTCATCACCGGGACAGGGCTACGAGCAGTACTTC	CASSSSPGQGYEQYF
many	TRBV29-1	TRBJ2-3	TRBD1	TGCAGCGTTGAAGTACCACAGGGGCCAGATACGCAGTATTTT	CSVEVPQGPDTQYF
many	TRBV6-1	TRBJ1-6	TRBD1	TGTGCCAGCAGTGCCCCCCGGGACAGGGGTGATTCACCCCTCCACTTT	CASSAPRDRGDSPLHF
many	TRBV12-3/TRBV12-4	TRBJ2-5	TRBD1	TGTGCCAGCAGTCCCCGACAGGGCGGAGAGACCCAGTACTTC	CASSPRQGGETQYF
-	TRBV18	TRBJ2-1	-	TGTGCCAGCTCCAGCGGGCATTTGGGGACGGAGCAGTTCTTC	CASSSGHLGTEQFF
-	TRBV12-3/TRBV12-4	TRBJ1-5	-	TGTGCCGGCGGGGAGGGAAGGCAGCCCCAGCATTTT	CAGGEGRQPQHF
-	TRBV27	TRBJ2-7	TRBD2	TGTGCCAGCAGTTATAGCGGGGGCCTCTCCTACGAGCAGTACTTC	CASSYSGGLSYEQYF
many	TRBV20-1	TRBJ2-5	TRBD2	TGCAGTGCTAGGGCTAGCGGGAGGGGGGAGACCCAGTACTTC	CSARASGRGETQYF
few	TRBV5-1	TRBJ2-5	TRBD1	TGCGCCAGCAGCACAGGACAGGGGGAGTTGGAGACCCAGTACTTC	CASSTGQGELETQYF
many	TRBV9	TRBJ1-1	-	TGTGCCAGCAGCAGGGACACTGAAGCTTTCTTT	CASSRDTEAFF
many	TRBV3-1	TRBJ2-7	-	TGTGCCAGCAGGTCGAGTAGCGAGCAGTACTTC	CASRSSSEQYF
many	TRBV5-1	TRBJ2-2	TRBD2	TGCGCCAGCAGCTTGGAAACTAGCGGGAGGGCCTATGCCGGGGAGCTGTTTTTT	CASSLETSGRAYAGELFF
many	TRBV2	TRBJ2-3	TRBD1	TGTGCCAGTGAACCGGGACAGGACACAGATACGCAGTATTTT	CASEPGQDTDTQYF
-	TRBV2	TRBJ2-7	-	TGTGCCAGCAGTGAACAAGGCAGTTCCGGCGAGCAGTACTTC	CASSEQGSSGEQYF
-	TRBV10-3	TRBJ1-4	-	TGTGCCATCAGTGAGAAGGCGGAAAAACTGTTTTTT	CAISEKAEKLFF
many	TRBV12-3/TRBV12-4	TRBJ1-3	-	TGTGCCAGCAGTCGGCGCCGATGGGGGTCCTCTGGAAACACCATATATTTT	CASSRRRWGSSGNTIYF
many	TRBV6-6	TRBJ2-7	-	TGTGCCAGCAGTTATTCCCGGGCAGACCTCTACGAGCAGTACTTC	CASSYSRADLYEQYF
many	TRBV19	TRBJ2-3	TRBD2	TGTGCCAGTAGTATACCCCCAGCGGGAGAGTTGTATACGCAGTATTTT	CASSIPPAGELYTQYF
many	TRBV7-8	TRBJ2-6	TRBD2	TGTGCCAGCAGCTTAGCGAACATTAGGACTAGAGCTGGGGCCAACGTCCTGACTTTC	CASSLANIRTRAGANVLTF
-	TRBV18	TRBJ1-1	-	TGTGCCAGCTCACCGGCACTTAGCTCCGGGGCTGAAGCTTTCTTT	CASSPALSSGAEAFF
many	TRBV29-1	TRBJ2-7	TRBD1	TGCAGCGCCCGGGACAGATTCTACGAGCAGTACTTC	CSARDRFYEQYF
many	TRBV6-5	TRBJ1-1	-	TGTGCCAGCAGCCGGGACATACGGACTGAAGCTTTCTTT	CASSRDIRTEAFF
many	TRBV28	TRBJ2-1	-	TGTGCCAGCAGTTCTGGCCTAGCGCTAATCTCCTACAATGAGCAGTTCTTC	CASSSGLALISYNEQFF